The rows below give T cell receptor beta chains drawn from one sample of a study of control samples from healthy donors and cancer patients. Libraries were prepared by immunoSEQ multiplex PCR; TCRdb keeps only in-frame clonotypes and omits some of them. The repertoire has over 75,000 clones, around 85% of them found once; the top ten carry approximately 20%. The material sequenced was blood. The receptors stem from a man aged 30-40 years in good health. CDR3s include the opening cysteine and the closing phenylalanine or tryptophan. A D gene is named only where the DNA matches it firmly. Clone size is shown for a subset of rows, as once, few, many or a class of expanded clone.

abundance,v_gene,d_gene,j_gene,len,CDR3nt,CDR3aa
.,TRBV6-5,TRBD1,TRBJ1-6,15,TGTGCCAGCACCGATTTCGACAGGGGGAATTCACCCCTCCACTTT,CASTDFDRGNSPLHF
once,TRBV6-6,TRBD1,TRBJ1-2,17,TGTGCCAGCAGTCTTCGCCCCCCGGACAGGGACGGTGGCGGCTACACCTTC,CASSLRPPDRDGGGYTF
.,TRBV7-8,.,TRBJ2-7,15,TGTGCCAGCAGCTTAGTTGGGGGAGTTTCCTACGAGCAGTACTTC,CASSLVGGVSYEQYF
.,TRBV19,TRBD1,TRBJ1-5,14,TGTGCCAGTAGGGGACAGGGGGCCGGTCAGCCCCAGCATTTT,CASRGQGAGQPQHF
.,TRBV6-1,TRBD2,TRBJ2-1,18,TGTGCCAGCAGTGAAGCACTAGCGGGGGCCCTCTCCTACAATGAGCAGTTCTTC,CASSEALAGALSYNEQFF
.,TRBV6-5,.,TRBJ1-1,14,TGTGCCAGCAAGGAGAGACGGATGAACACTGAAGCTTTCTTT,CASKERRMNTEAFF
once,TRBV6-5,.,TRBJ1-2,14,TGTGCCAGCAGTTCGAGTAGGGGTTCCCATGGCTACACCTTC,CASSSSRGSHGYTF
.,TRBV10-3,TRBD1,TRBJ2-3,15,TGTGCCATCAGTGAACCCGGACAGGGGTTGGATACGCAGTATTTT,CAISEPGQGLDTQYF
.,TRBV18,.,TRBJ2-5,15,TGTGCCAGCTCACCAGCGAGGGGTAGGCAAGAGACCCAGTACTTC,CASSPARGRQETQYF
few,TRBV28,TRBD1,TRBJ1-4,15,TGTGCCAGCAGTTTAGGAGGGGGCGGGAATGAAAAACTGTTTTTT,CASSLGGGGNEKLFF
.,TRBV4-2,TRBD2,TRBJ2-2,17,TGTGCCAGCAGCCATCCTAGCGGATCACTGAACACCGGGGAGCTGTTTTTT,CASSHPSGSLNTGELFF
once,TRBV10-3,TRBD1,TRBJ2-3,15,TGTGCCATCAGTCACACAGGGGCTAGCACAGATACGCAGTATTTT,CAISHTGASTDTQYF
.,TRBV7-9,TRBD2,TRBJ2-3,18,TGTGCCAGCAGCTCCAGTGGGGGGCTAGCGGGGAGCACAGATACGCAGTATTTT,CASSSSGGLAGSTDTQYF
.,TRBV28,.,TRBJ1-6,16,TGTGCCAGCAGCCAGATACAGAGCTCCTATAATTCACCCCTCCACTTT,CASSQIQSSYNSPLHF
.,TRBV2,.,TRBJ1-6,14,TGTGCCAGCACTCAGCGCTCCTATAATTCACCCCTCCACTTT,CASTQRSYNSPLHF
.,TRBV6-5,TRBD1,TRBJ1-1,15,TGTGCCAGCAGTCTGTCCGGGACAGGGATATCTGAAGCTTTCTTT,CASSLSGTGISEAFF
.,TRBV6-5,.,TRBJ1-4,15,TGTGCCAGCAGGGGGGGCCTAACAACTAATGAAAAACTGTTTTTT,CASRGGLTTNEKLFF
.,TRBV28,.,TRBJ1-5,17,TGTGCCAGCAGTTTATCGGGACACCATGGCGGCAATCAGCCCCAGCATTTT,CASSLSGHHGGNQPQHF
.,TRBV2,.,TRBJ1-1,13,TGTGCCAGCAGTGGGCAGGGTGGGACTGAAGCTTTCTTT,CASSGQGGTEAFF
.,TRBV14,.,TRBJ1-4,15,TGTGCCAGCAGCCAGCGACAGGAGATTAATGAAAAACTGTTTTTT,CASSQRQEINEKLFF
.,TRBV15,.,TRBJ2-2,13,TGTGCCACAAGTCGCTCCAATACCGGGGAGCTGTTTTTT,CATSRSNTGELFF
once,TRBV28,.,TRBJ1-2,13,TGTGCCAGCAAGACCGGGCCAGACTATGGCTACACCTTC,CASKTGPDYGYTF
.,TRBV6-2/TRBV6-3,.,TRBJ2-7,15,TGTGCCAGCAGTGAGAGGAACAGGGTGAGGAACGAGCAGTACTTC,CASSERNRVRNEQYF
.,TRBV4-1,TRBD1,TRBJ2-7,15,TGCGCCAGCAGCCAAGCTGGACAGGGATCGGGCGAGCAGTACTTC,CASSQAGQGSGEQYF
.,TRBV5-6,TRBD1,TRBJ1-5,16,TGTGCCAGCAGCGTCGGGACAGGGCCTAGCAATCAGCCCCAGCATTTT,CASSVGTGPSNQPQHF
.,TRBV6-5,.,TRBJ1-3,15,TGTGCCAGCAGTTATGCGCCAGCCTCTGGAAACACCATATATTTT,CASSYAPASGNTIYF
.,TRBV3-1/TRBV3-2,.,TRBJ1-2,13,TGTGCCAGCAGTCATGGCAGGGTCAATGGCTACACCTTC,CASSHGRVNGYTF